These 13 T cell receptor beta chains came from one sample sequenced in a study of OX40 agonist ivuxolimab in advanced cancers. Repertoires were generated with immunoSEQ multiplex PCR, while TCRdb's copy carries only in-frame clones and drops some. The profile shows 77,000 or so clones, approximately 90% of them singletons. Source: CD4+ or CD8+ T cells sorted from blood, taken in a trial of the OX40 agonist ivuxolimab. These receptors all stem from an adult with an advanced solid tumor such as melanoma, head and neck, liver or kidney cancer.

V is TRBV19 and J is TRBJ1-1; D may be TRBD1 (6 bases). V lost 6 bases and J lost 3, with 8 bases in between. This CDR3 is built from 12 residues. Germline V CDR1 and CDR2: LNHDA, SQIVND (reference sequence). The CDR3 spells CASREGDTEAFF. CDR3 sequence (DNA): TGTGCCAGTAGGGAGGGGGACACTGAAGCTTTCTTT.

The chain couples TRBV6-4 to TRBJ1-1, with TRBD1 matching 7 bases. V lost 6 bases and J lost 1; bases outside the gene matches: 5. The CDR3 length is 14 residues. Germline CDR1 reads MRHNA; CDR2 reads SNTAGT. Here the CDR3 reads CASSAGTANTEAFF. For the CDR3, the DNA is TGTGCCAGCAGCGCCGGGACAGCGAACACTGAAGCTTTCTTT.

DNA of the CDR3: TGTGCCAGCAGCTTAGATAAGACTTTTACTAGCACAGATACGCAGTATTTT. Translating gives CASSLDKTFTSTDTQYF. The rearrangement links TRBV11-2 to TRBJ2-3; no clear D. The CDR3 length is 17 residues. CDR1 and CDR2 (germline): SGHAT, FQNNGV. V gave up 0 bases and J gave up 0 bases, with 13 bases separating them.

This chain joins TRBV2 and TRBJ2-5; D gene uncertain. The CDR3 sequence is 11 residues long. Germline V lookup: CDR1 SNHLY, CDR2 FYNNEI. V lost 1 base, J lost 9 bases, and 6 bases lay in between. DNA of the CDR3: TGTGCCAGCAGTGAAGGGTCGGCCCAGTACTTC. Translated: CASSEGSAQYF.

V is TRBV9 and J is TRBJ2-3, with a weak D call TRBD1 (6 bases). The CDR3 contains 12 residues. Per the germline V gene, CDR1 is SGDLS and CDR2 is YYNGEE. V lost 3 bases, J lost 4 bases, and 6 bases lay in between. CDR3 loop: CASSEGADTQYF. CDR3 coding DNA: TGTGCCAGCAGCGAGGGGGCAGATACGCAGTATTTT.

The genes are TRBV19 and TRBJ2-7; TRBD2 aligns across 11 bases. This CDR3 region has 15 residues. Germline V CDR1 and CDR2: LNHDA, SQIVND (reference sequence). Trimming took 5 bases from V and 3 from J; bases not matched to a gene: 6. The CDR3 spells CASSGSGTSGYEQYF. The CDR3 bases are TGTGCCAGTAGTGGCTCTGGGACTAGCGGCTACGAGCAGTACTTC. The entire variable domain, with the rest obtained from reference TRBV19 and TRBJ2-7, is as follows: DGGITQSPKYLFRKEGQNVTLSCEQNLNHDAMYWYRQDPGQGLRLIYYSQIVNDFQKGDIAEGYSVSREKKESFPLTVTSAQKNPTAFYLCASSGSGTSGYEQYFGPGTRLTVT.

The chain uses TRBV5-4 and TRBJ2-3; D is perhaps TRBD1 or TRBD2 (6 bases each). The V end lost 4 bases, the J end lost 4 bases, and 19 bases lay between the germline ends. The CDR3 runs to 16 residues. Germline CDR1 SGHNT, CDR2 YYREEE (reference sequence). DNA of the CDR3: TGTGCCAGCAGCCTCAGGGGACTTCCTCATCCAGATACGCAGTATTTT. This codes for CASSLRGLPHPDTQYF.

The rearrangement links TRBV4-1 to TRBJ2-7; the D gene is possibly TRBD1 (5 bases). This CDR3 spans 14 amino acids. Germline loops: CDR1 MGHRA, CDR2 YSYEKL. Trimming took off 0 bases at V and 2 bases at J, with 8 bases between the two ends. The DNA for the CDR3 is TGCGCCAGCAGCCAAGAACAGGCCGCCTACGAGCAGTACTTC. Residues: CASSQEQAAYEQYF.

This clone was seen only once. The chain joins TRBV6-1 to TRBJ2-1; 13 nucleotides agree with TRBD2. The CDR3 totals 15 residues. CDR1 and CDR2 from the germline V gene are MNHNS and SASEGT. The CDR3 nucleotides read TGTGCACTAGCGGGGGGGGGAAGCTCCTACAATGAGCAGTTCTTC. Its translation is CALAGGGSSYNEQFF.

This chain connects TRBV7-9 to TRBJ1-1; D is uncertain. Trimming took 1 base from V and 6 from J, leaving 15 bases between them. The CDR3 contains 15 residues. Germline CDR1 reads SEHNR; CDR2 reads FQNEAQ (reference sequence). The CDR3 is CASSLVSALRAEAFF. The CDR3 nucleotides are TGTGCCAGCAGCTTAGTGTCAGCCCTAAGAGCTGAAGCTTTCTTT.

The rearrangement joins TRBV20-1 to TRBJ2-7, with unresolved D. The length of the CDR3 is 10 residues. The germline V gene encodes CDR1 DFQATT and CDR2 SNEGSKA (reference sequence). Trimming took off 6 bases at V and 5 bases at J, with 8 bases between the two ends. DNA of the CDR3: TGCAGTGCCCATCTGGACGAGCAGTACTTC. Amino acid sequence: CSAHLDEQYF.

The chain is built from TRBV7-6 and TRBJ2-5; no firm D call. This CDR3 spans 15 amino acids. Germline values: CDR1 SGHVS, CDR2 FNYEAQ. Trimming removed 2 bases from V and 3 bases from J, with 13 bases in between. This CDR3 is CASSLYDLRKETQYF. CDR3 DNA: TGTGCCAGCAGCTTATACGACTTGCGGAAAGAGACCCAGTACTTC.

This CDR3 is CASGSTDTQYF. DNA of the CDR3: TGTGCCTCCGGTAGCACAGATACGCAGTATTTT. V and J are TRBV6-5 and TRBJ2-3; D remains unclear. Trimming cost V 11 bases and J 0 bases, with 6 bases left between them. The V gene's germline CDR1 is MNHEY and CDR2 SVGAGI. The CDR3 covers 11 residues.